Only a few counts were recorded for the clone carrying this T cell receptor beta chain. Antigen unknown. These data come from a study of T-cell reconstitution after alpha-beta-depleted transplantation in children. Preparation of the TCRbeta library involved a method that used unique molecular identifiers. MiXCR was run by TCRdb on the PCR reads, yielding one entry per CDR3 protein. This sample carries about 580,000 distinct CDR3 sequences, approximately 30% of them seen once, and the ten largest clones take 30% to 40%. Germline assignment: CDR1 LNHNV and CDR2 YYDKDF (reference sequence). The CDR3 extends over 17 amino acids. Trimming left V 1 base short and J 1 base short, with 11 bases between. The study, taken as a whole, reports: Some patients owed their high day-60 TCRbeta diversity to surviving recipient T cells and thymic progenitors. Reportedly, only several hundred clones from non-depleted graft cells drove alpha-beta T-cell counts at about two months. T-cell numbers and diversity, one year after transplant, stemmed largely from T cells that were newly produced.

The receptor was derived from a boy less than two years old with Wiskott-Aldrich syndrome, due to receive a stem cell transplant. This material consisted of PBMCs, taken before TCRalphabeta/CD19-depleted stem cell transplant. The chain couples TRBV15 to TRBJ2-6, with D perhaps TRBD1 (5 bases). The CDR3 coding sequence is TGTGCCACCAGCAGAGTGCCAGGGTCGTCTGGGGCCAACGTCCTGACTTTC. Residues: CATSRVPGSSGANVLTF.